This entry features one T cell receptor (beta chain) sequence. The antigen remains unidentified. Per the germline V gene, CDR1 is MNHNS and CDR2 is SASEGT. The CDR3 runs 16 residues. V shed 6 bases, J shed 6 bases, and the junction held 13 bases outside the gene matches. This record comes from a study of cytomegalovirus exposure and HLA in healthy donors. General observations from the study: Accounts indicate the classifier identified cytomegalovirus status with strong specificity and sensitivity. Among the CMV-associated chains, three were confirmed in vitro as specific for CMV antigens.

Assay used: immunoSEQ multiplex PCR; TCRdb lists only in-frame clones, some missing. The repertoire has 100,000 to 150,000 clones, around 86% of them found once; the top ten carry 1.5% to 2.5%. The sample comprised PBMCs. This receptor was obtained from a woman aged 18-35 years in good health and CMV-seronegative. The chain carries TRBV6-1 and TRBJ1-5; 8 bases map to TRBD1. The CDR3 region is CASSEFTRDRTQPQHF. CDR3 DNA sequence: TGTGCCAGCAGCGAATTCACCCGGGACAGGACTCAGCCCCAGCATTTT.